The sequence of this TCR beta chain was determined in a study of PD-L1 blockade in urothelial cancer. Across the whole study: Median blood clonality was around 0.074, with 80,000 to 100,000 unique TCRs.

A remark on this clone: Its antigen remains unknown.

The V and J ends lost 1 base and 5 bases respectively, with 12 bases between them. Germline V gene sequence: CDR1 SEHNR, CDR2 FQNEAQ (reference sequence). This CDR3 is 15 amino acids long. The protocol was immunoSEQ multiplex PCR, while the TCRdb copy is restricted to in-frame clones and leaves out a portion. The sample lists around 38,000 clones, about 86% occurring once. Findings of the study overall: By 3 weeks, tumor-associated blood clones had expanded more in durable-benefit patients. Improved survival was predicted by pretreatment blood TCR clonality below the median.

The time point denotes: peripheral blood 6 weeks after treatment start. The clonotype originates from a man between 60 and 70 years old with urothelial cancer. The chain combines TRBV7-9 with TRBJ2-1; the D is unclear. The specimen comprised PBMCs, sampled around atezolizumab (anti-PD-L1) treatment. The CDR3 nucleotides read TGTGCCAGCAGCTTAGATCTGGGCAAGGACAATGAGCAGTTCTTC. It translates to CASSLDLGKDNEQFF.